What follows are 6 T cell receptor beta chains derived from one specimen sequenced in a study of blood T cell repertoires in COVID-19 (dated by TCRdb to 2018 to 2020). The library was produced with the immunoSEQ multiplex PCR assay. In TCRdb, the immuneACCESS table is reduced to in-frame sequences with V and J assigned. These tables do not hold every clone; where another copy was compared, an unresolved V gene accounts for under half, and the others remain unexplained. This sample is represented by roughly 100,000 clones; 91% of them were singletons. The ten top clones hold roughly 4.2% of the sample. Sequencing input: peripheral blood. All receptors come from a man younger than 35 with acute or convalescent COVID-19.

The CDR3 here is CASSEQTGVGSYTF. CDR3 in DNA: TGCGCCAGCAGTGAGCAAACAGGGGTGGGAAGCTACACCTTC. This rearrangement joins TRBV10-2 to TRBJ1-2; TRBD1 aligns across 7 bases. The V and J ends lost 2 bases and 9 bases, in that order; junction bases with no gene match: 9. Germline CDR1 WSHSY, CDR2 SAAADI. CDR3 length: 14 amino acids.

This chain joins TRBV7-9 and TRBJ1-2, with TRBD1 identical over 9 bases. Losses at the gene ends were 4 bases for V and 6 bases for J; bases not matched to a gene: 3. This CDR3 has 13 residues. Germline V gene lookup returns CDR1 SEHNR and CDR2 FQNEAQ (reference sequence). CDR3 bases: TGTGCCAGCAGCTCTGGACAGGGGAATGGCTACACCTTC. The encoded protein is CASSSGQGNGYTF.

This clone is a singleton in its sample. This chain joins TRBV10-2 and TRBJ1-1, with D possibly TRBD1 on 5 matching bases. The CDR3 totals 12 residues. From germline, CDR1 is WSHSY and CDR2 SAAADI. V was cut by 8 bases and J by 2 bases, with 9 bases left in between. The CDR3 DNA follows: TGCGCCAGCCGTAGGGGTAACACTGAAGCTTTCTTT. Translated, it gives CASRRGNTEAFF.

The chain joins TRBV11-3 to TRBJ1-1, with 8 positions matching TRBD1. The V and J ends lost 5 bases and 7 bases, in that order; junction bases with no gene match: 6. Germline CDR1 SGHNT, CDR2 YENEEA. CDR3 length: 13 residues. The CDR3, as DNA: TGTGCCAGCAGCCCACCCGGGACAGGTGAAGCTTTCTTT. This translates into CASSPPGTGEAFF.

CDR3 sequence: CASSAGTGGRQPQHF. CDR3 coding DNA: TGTGCCAGCAGCGCCGGGACAGGGGGCAGACAGCCCCAGCATTTT. The rearrangement uses TRBV7-9 and TRBJ1-5, with 12 bases that match TRBD1. CDR1 SEHNR and CDR2 FQNEAQ come from the germline V gene (reference sequence). The CDR3 runs 15 residues. V lost 5 bases, J lost 7 bases, and 6 bases stayed unmatched.

The J gene is TRBJ2-1, the V gene TRBV24-1, with 13 bases fitting TRBD2. The germline V gene encodes CDR1 KGHDR and CDR2 SFDVKD. V lost 4 bases and J lost 7; bases outside the gene matches: 9. This CDR3 has 17 amino acids. CDR3 DNA: TGTGCCACCAGTGAGGCCCGGACTAGCGGGAGAGGGAATGAGCAGTTCTTC. Translated: CATSEARTSGRGNEQFF.